The rows below give T cell receptor beta chains drawn from one sample of a study of blood T cells in healthy people across ages. TCRdb reprocessed the 5' RACE reads with MiXCR, giving one entry per CDR3 protein. This sample has 950,000 to 1,200,000 distinct CDR3 sequences, with about two fifths found just once. Sequencing was done on a sample of blood. These receptors were collected from a man aged 18 to 29 in good health. The CDR3 runs from the conserved cysteine through the conserved F or W. A D gene is named only where the DNA matches it firmly. Part of the rows lack a size; the others show once, few, many or a class for expanded clones.

V	J	size	D	CDR3	DNA
TRBV27	TRBJ1-6	.	.	CASRQTHTGITSPLHF	TGTGCCAGCAGACAAACCCATACAGGGATCACTTCACCCCTCCACTTT
TRBV10-3	TRBJ2-2	.	TRBD2	CAITLREGTGELFF	TGTGCCATCACCCTAAGGGAGGGCACCGGGGAGCTGTTTTTT
TRBV20-1	TRBJ2-1	.	.	CSARVGTRQFF	TGCAGTGCTAGAGTGGGCACACGGCAGTTCTTC
TRBV27	TRBJ1-6	.	.	CASSLRRDGNSPLHF	TGTGCCAGCAGTCTCCGCAGGGACGGTAATTCACCCCTCCACTTT
TRBV30	TRBJ2-7	.	.	CAWSVRNSPYEQYF	TGTGCCTGGAGTGTACGGAACAGCCCCTACGAGCAGTACTTC
TRBV6-5	TRBJ1-2	many	.	CASSYSGYGYTF	TGTGCCAGCAGTTATTCAGGCTATGGCTACACCTTC
TRBV7-2	TRBJ1-4	few	.	CASSPRGPEKLFF	TGTGCCAGCAGCCCCCGGGGTCCCGAAAAACTGTTTTTT
TRBV5-1	TRBJ2-3	.	.	CASSLDPGARTDTQYF	TGCGCCAGCAGCTTGGACCCCGGGGCGCGCACAGATACGCAGTATTTT
TRBV7-9	TRBJ2-3	.	.	CASSPWGGANTDTQYF	TGTGCCAGCAGCCCATGGGGGGGGGCCAACACAGATACGCAGTATTTT
TRBV20-1	TRBJ1-4	few	.	CSVTRTNEKLFF	TGCAGTGTGACGAGGACTAATGAAAAACTGTTTTTT
TRBV25-1	TRBJ2-3	.	.	CASSEMGGGPDTQYF	TGTGCCAGCAGTGAAATGGGGGGGGGCCCAGATACGCAGTATTTT
TRBV14	TRBJ1-1	.	.	CASSQSGLGTEAFF	TGTGCCAGCAGCCAATCCGGATTGGGCACTGAAGCTTTCTTT
TRBV29-1	TRBJ2-1	.	.	CSVLRGSAYNEQFF	TGCAGCGTCTTGAGGGGGTCCGCCTACAATGAGCAGTTCTTC
TRBV6-2/TRBV6-3	TRBJ1-5	.	TRBD1	CASRKDRNAGSNQPQHF	TGTGCCAGCAGAAAGGACAGGAATGCGGGTAGCAATCAGCCCCAGCATTTT
TRBV6-6	TRBJ1-2	few	.	CASSYGGLNGYTF	TGTGCCAGCAGTTACGGGGGGCTGAATGGCTACACCTTC
TRBV4-2	TRBJ2-5	few	.	CASSQDPTETQYF	TGTGCCAGCAGCCAAGATCCCACCGAGACCCAGTACTTC
TRBV20-1	TRBJ2-3	many	.	CSAPGPRADTQYF	TGCAGTGCCCCGGGCCCCCGGGCAGATACGCAGTATTTT
TRBV3-1	TRBJ1-2	.	.	CASSQQTRGPYGYTF	TGTGCCAGCAGCCAACAAACGAGGGGACCCTATGGCTACACCTTC
TRBV27	TRBJ1-5	.	.	CASSDSHHRPQHF	TGTGCCAGCTCCGACAGCCACCATCGGCCCCAGCATTTT
TRBV27	TRBJ1-6	few	.	CASTSWTSYNSPLHF	TGTGCCAGCACCTCTTGGACCTCCTATAATTCACCCCTCCACTTT
TRBV7-9	TRBJ2-3	.	.	CASSPLKITDTQYF	TGTGCCAGCAGCCCACTGAAGATCACAGATACGCAGTATTTT
TRBV6-1	TRBJ1-2	few	.	CANRWGNGYTF	TGTGCCAACCGTTGGGGAAATGGCTACACCTTC
TRBV28	TRBJ1-2	.	.	CASTYRTENYGYTF	TGTGCCAGCACCTATCGGACGGAAAACTATGGCTACACCTTC
TRBV4-3	TRBJ1-1	few	.	CASSQASVPLLGTEAFF	TGCGCCAGCAGCCAAGCGTCCGTACCGCTTTTGGGCACTGAAGCTTTCTTT
TRBV7-2	TRBJ1-3	once	.	CASTRREGNTIYF	TGTGCCAGCACTAGGAGGGAGGGAAACACCATATATTTT
TRBV7-2	TRBJ1-4	few	.	CASSQWATTATNEKLFF	TGTGCCAGCAGCCAATGGGCTACCACAGCAACTAATGAAAAACTGTTTTTT
TRBV10-3	TRBJ2-7	.	.	CAISESRAPADEQYF	TGTGCCATCAGTGAGTCGAGGGCCCCCGCCGACGAGCAGTACTTC
TRBV5-6	TRBJ2-7	.	TRBD2	CASSLGLAVSYEQYF	TGTGCCAGCAGCTTAGGACTAGCGGTATCCTACGAGCAGTACTTC
TRBV5-1	TRBJ1-3	.	.	CASSLPQENTIYF	TGCGCCAGCAGCTTGCCACAGGAAAACACCATATATTTT
TRBV6-2/TRBV6-3	TRBJ2-1	few	.	CASSYTGSHEQFF	TGTGCCAGCAGTTACACAGGGTCCCATGAGCAGTTCTTC
TRBV5-1	TRBJ2-1	few	TRBD1	CASSAPDRVYEQFF	TGCGCCAGCAGCGCTCCGGACAGGGTTTATGAGCAGTTCTTC
TRBV3-1	TRBJ1-2	.	.	CASSQGGGDGYTF	TGTGCCAGCAGCCAAGGAGGGGGAGATGGCTACACCTTC
TRBV7-2	TRBJ2-1	.	TRBD1	CASSTDRESNERFF	TGTGCCAGCAGCACGGACAGGGAATCCAATGAGCGGTTCTTC
TRBV6-5	TRBJ2-3	.	.	CACSLQGGMASTDTQYF	TGTGCCTGCAGTTTACAGGGTGGAATGGCTAGCACAGATACGCAGTATTTT
TRBV12-3/TRBV12-4	TRBJ2-2	.	TRBD1	CASSLQGAIAGELFF	TGTGCCAGCAGTTTGCAGGGGGCGATTGCCGGGGAGCTGTTTTTT
TRBV2	TRBJ1-5	.	.	CASHSDTVSLDQPQHF	TGTGCCAGCCATTCGGACACGGTGAGTTTGGACCAGCCCCAGCATTTT
TRBV4-1	TRBJ1-5	few	.	CASSQDKVQYNQPQHF	TGCGCCAGCAGCCAAGACAAAGTCCAGTACAATCAGCCCCAGCATTTT
TRBV7-8	TRBJ1-2	.	.	CASSPAKEVNYGYTF	TGTGCCAGCAGCCCCGCCAAAGAAGTAAACTATGGCTACACCTTC
TRBV12-3/TRBV12-4	TRBJ1-4	.	.	CATGATGNEKLFF	TGTGCCACAGGAGCAACAGGGAACGAAAAACTGTTTTTT
TRBV2	TRBJ1-2	.	.	CASSESGGRSNYGYTF	TGTGCCAGCAGTGAATCGGGGGGGAGGAGTAACTATGGCTACACCTTC
TRBV4-2	TRBJ2-1	few	TRBD1	CASSQAGTGSSYNEQFF	TGTGCCAGCAGCCAAGCCGGGACAGGGTCCTCCTACAATGAGCAGTTCTTC
TRBV6-1	TRBJ1-5	.	.	CASSGGWDQPQHF	TGTGCCAGCAGCGGTGGGTGGGATCAGCCCCAGCATTTT